The sequence of this T cell receptor (beta chain) was determined in a study of CD8 T cells in ankylosing spondylitis. Study-wide results and limits: Clones tied to disease were said to be significantly enriched in matched ankylosing spondylitis synovial fluid. Apparently characteristic of ankylosing spondylitis blood was a TCR beta motif (under ten highly homologous variants).

As the method for making TCR beta libraries, quantitative 5'-RACE with molecular barcodes was used. TCRdb analysed the 5' RACE reads with MiXCR anew, one entry per CDR3 protein. In the table there are some 700,000 distinct CDR3 sequences, about 20% of which are singletons. This clonotype has just a few counts. Its target is unknown. This receptor was identified in a male donor with ankylosing spondylitis. Sequenced input: blood, either unsorted or a sorted T cell fraction (not recorded which).

The chain's CDR3 is CSATRYRGGPYEQYF. CDR3 bases: TGCAGTGCTACCCGATACAGGGGAGGCCCCTACGAGCAGTACTTC. This chain links TRBV20-1 with TRBJ2-7; perhaps TRBD1 as D (7 bases). V lost 4 bases and J 2 bases, leaving 18 bases between the germline ends. Germline lookup yields CDR1 DFQATT and CDR2 SNEGSKA (reference sequence). The CDR3 loop spans 15 amino acids.